This T cell receptor beta chain is drawn from a study of CXCR3-negative and CXCR3-positive naive CD8 T cells. Findings of the study overall: Similar TRBV-TRBJ usage was seen in naive cells (both CXCR3-negative and CXCR3-positive), but memory cells differed. A higher hydrophobicity marked the TRB CDR3s of CXCR3-positive naive cells versus CXCR3-negative naive cells.

Comment on this clonotype: Its antigen is currently unknown.

TRB cDNA libraries were made by UMI-labeled 5' RACE. For each CDR3 protein, TCRdb gives one entry from its re-call of the 5' RACE reads, without DNA. Found here are more than 45,000 distinct CDR3 sequences; the top ten clones hold 0.4% to 0.5%. Each CD8+ T cell subset was sorted in triplicate, 250,000 to 300,000 cells each. Those CD8+ T cells considered naive were CD45RO-CCR7+CD27+CD95-. The sequenced sample was naive CXCR3- CD8+ T cells from blood. The subset was: CD45RO-CCR7+CD27+CD95- naive CD8+ T cells lacking CXCR3 (TNR3-). The TCR sequence derives from a human donor in good health. Some clones in this sample may be carry-over from other donors' samples.

The CDR3 is CSVEEPSNRGRDEKLFF. The rearrangement joins TRBV29-1 to TRBJ1-4; TCRdb's D call, TRBD1, is unchecked because there is no DNA. Germline V gives CDR1 SQVTM, CDR2 ANQGSEA. This CDR3 region has 17 residues.